The clone carrying this T cell receptor beta chain has ten or more counts. V was shortened by 6 bases and J by 2 bases, with 11 bases between the two germline ends. Germline CDR1 is WNHNN and CDR2 is SYGVQD (reference sequence). The CDR3 totals 13 residues. The sample comes from a study of T cells in Graves' hyperthyroidism and ophthalmopathy. The TCR beta CDR3 regions underwent amplification using RNA transcripts as the source. A set of HTBI primers served as the primers for a first-round RT-PCR of the TCR CDR3. One entry per CDR3 protein, called by TCRdb with MiXCR from the multiplex PCR reads. This sample carries fewer than 350,000 distinct CDR3 sequences, 15% to 20% of them seen once, and the ten largest clones take 15% to 17%.

The receptor was isolated from a middle-aged woman with Graves' ophthalmopathy. This sequence joins TRBV10-1 and TRBJ2-7; possibly TRBD2 for D (5 bases). The sequenced sample consisted of blood. CDR3 nucleotide sequence: TGCGCCAGCAGCGAAGGACTGACCTACGAGCAGTACTTC. Protein product: CASSEGLTYEQYF.